There are a few counts of the clone carrying this T cell receptor (beta chain). The assay was immunoSEQ multiplex PCR, and TCRdb's table has in-frame clones only and misses some. The repertoire consists of roughly 26,000 clones, with 85% to 90% occurring once and the leading ten covering about 25%. The sample belongs to a study of blood T cell repertoires in COVID-19. V was cut by 5 bases and J by 4 bases, with 15 bases left in between. There are 16 residues in the CDR3. Germline CDR1 and CDR2: LNHDA and SQIVND (reference sequence). The chain couples TRBV19 to TRBJ2-6; the D gene is possibly TRBD1 (6 bases). The sequencing input was peripheral blood. The TCR was taken from a human donor with active COVID-19. The donor label of this sample is uncertain. CDR3 sequence reads: CASSPNRADGANVLTF. The DNA for the CDR3 is TGTGCCAGTAGTCCAAACAGGGCAGACGGGGCCAACGTCCTGACTTTC.